A single T cell receptor beta chain is shown here with its context. Patients were aged 18 to 65, had disease duration under 2 months, and had newly diagnosed hyperthyroidism. CDR1 is MNHEY, CDR2 SVGAGI, per germline. The V gene end was trimmed by 2 bases and the J gene end by 8 bases; junction bases not matched to a gene: 12. This CDR3 region has 17 residues. This sample is drawn from a study of T cells in Graves' hyperthyroidism and ophthalmopathy. The investigators amplified TCR beta CDR3 regions from RNA transcripts. Initially, a first-round RT-PCR of the TCR CDR3 employed the HTBI primer set. TCRdb independently ran MiXCR on the multiplex PCR reads; one entry per CDR3 protein. This sample has approximately 720,000 distinct CDR3 sequences; roughly 20% occur once, and the top ten carry 16%.

This receptor was taken from a woman aged 50 to 65 with Graves' hyperthyroidism that later progressed to Graves' ophthalmopathy. The chain has TRBV6-5 and TRBJ2-1, with TRBD2 identical over 10 bases. What was sequenced was blood. DNA of the CDR3: TGTGCCAGCAGTTACGGGCTAGCGGGGGCCCTCTCCCATGAGCAGTTCTTC. Protein sequence: CASSYGLAGALSHEQFF.